This T cell receptor beta chain was sequenced in a study of regulatory T cells in long-lasting Graves disease (dated by TCRdb to the early 2020s). In the study overall: Persistent Graves' disease was defined as antithyroid drug treatment for over 5 years with persistently positive TSH receptor autoantibodies. Persistent Graves' disease patients were compared with newly diagnosed Graves' disease patients by peripheral blood TCR sequencing and RNA sequencing. The study took place in China and was registered as a clinical trial. TCR sequencing covered around 13 persistent and 20 newly diagnosed Graves' disease patients, some 33 samples in total. Antithyroid drugs had been taken for 8.5 to 13 years on average by persistent Graves' disease patients in the clinical cohort. General study outcomes and caveats: Patients with persistent disease shared more public clonotypes (approximately 2,500) than newly diagnosed patients did (around 980). Sequencing and analysis were restricted to the TCR beta chain. Persistent Graves' disease patients showed lower TCR Shannon entropy and fewer highly expanded clones than newly diagnosed patients, suggesting clonal expansion. The small sample size was acknowledged by the authors as a limitation that may reduce accuracy. The study examined only peripheral blood because the primary lesion, thyroid tissue, could not be accessed.

There are many counts of this clonotype. What antigen it recognizes has not been identified. No clone much larger than this one lies a single base away; base qualities are absent. The time point label of this sample denotes: persistent/refractory GD, antithyroid drugs over 5 years with positive TRAb. RNA was extracted from PBMCs in TRIzol for both TCR sequencing and RNA sequencing. The diagnosis of Graves' disease followed American Thyroid Association guidelines. Patients were recruited from an endocrinology department in Xi'an, China. Each patient gave approximately 10 milliliters of peripheral blood, collected in an EDTA anticoagulant tube. PBMCs were isolated by Ficoll Paque Plus density gradient separation without further T cell sorting. An Agilent 2100 Bioanalyzer and agarose gel were used to assess RNA quality, and a NanoDrop 2000 was used to measure RNA concentration. The library was built by means of multiplex PCR. Sequencing instrument: Illumina HiSeq 4000. iRepertoire HTBI primers and Arm-PCR amplification of CDR3 regions were used to construct TCR beta libraries. Gel purification was performed on PCR products prior to sequencing. The authors' pipeline ran thus. Gene usage analysis of CDR3 amino acid clonotypes relied on the 60 to 65 TRBV and fewer than 15 TRBJ segments identified across samples. Filtered high-quality paired reads were merged into contigs using COPE and FqMerger. BLAST was used to align contigs to IMGT TRBV, TRBD and TRBJ reference genes, and CDR3 was defined according to IMGT. Clonotypes above 0.1% frequency were classified as highly expanded clones. Shannon entropy served as the measure of repertoire diversity, while the Gini coefficient captured V-J evenness. A clonotype was considered public if more than one individual shared it. TCRdb reprocessing: public reads trimmed at Q25 with fastp, clones called with MiXCR, in-frame beta chains kept. Records with the same CDR3 protein are collapsed into one entry carrying the most frequent genes and DNA. These V and J calls are TCRdb output, not the study's own analysis. This sample is represented by roughly 470,000 distinct CDR3 sequences; less than 25% of them were singletons. About 7.8% of the sample comes from the top ten.

This specimen was peripheral blood mononuclear cells (PBMCs), taken when the disease was refractory, from a patient treated with antithyroid drugs. This TCR was sampled from a female donor with Graves disease.

For the CDR3, the sequence is CASSYLAYTGELFF. The DNA reads as follows: TGTGCCAGCAGTTACCTAGCCTACACCGGGGAGCTGTTTTTT. The chain couples TRBV6-2 or TRBV6-3 to TRBJ2-2; possibly the D gene is TRBD2, per 5 matching bases. V lost 2 bases and J lost 3 bases; the stretch between them is 7 bases long. CDR1 and CDR2 are read off the germline V gene as MNHEY and SVGEGT. Reading from cysteine to phenylalanine, the CDR3 counts 14 amino acids. Solely the CDR3 DNA is kept, with 42 bases framed from the first base.